The text below deals with one TCR beta chain. The CDR3 consists of 12 residues. Germline lookup yields CDR1 LNHDA and CDR2 SQIVND (reference sequence). The V gene lost 6 bases and the J gene lost 8 bases, with 13 bases spanning the gap. This record comes from a study of blood T cell repertoires in COVID-19. Sequencing was performed with immunoSEQ multiplex PCR; in TCRdb, only in-frame clones are kept and a portion is missing. The table shows around 480,000 clones, with approximately 88% occurring only once. This TCR was recovered from a woman in her 50s with COVID-19, enrolled during active disease. The chain is built from TRBV19 and TRBJ1-1; D might be TRBD1 (6 bases). What was sequenced was peripheral blood. The CDR3 here is CASRIGQGEAFF. Written as DNA, the CDR3 is TGTGCCAGTAGAATTGGGCAGGGGGAAGCTTTCTTT.